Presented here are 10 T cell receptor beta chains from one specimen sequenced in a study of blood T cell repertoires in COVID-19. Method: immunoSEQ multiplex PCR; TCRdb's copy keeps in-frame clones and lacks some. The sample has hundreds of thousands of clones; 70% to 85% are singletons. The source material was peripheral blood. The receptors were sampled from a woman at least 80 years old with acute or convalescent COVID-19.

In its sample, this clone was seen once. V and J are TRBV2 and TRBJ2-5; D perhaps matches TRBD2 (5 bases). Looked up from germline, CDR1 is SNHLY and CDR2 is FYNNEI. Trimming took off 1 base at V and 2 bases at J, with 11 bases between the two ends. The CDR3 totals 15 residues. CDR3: CASSEDPGRQETQYF. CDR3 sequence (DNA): TGTGCCAGCAGTGAAGACCCGGGGAGACAAGAGACCCAGTACTTC.

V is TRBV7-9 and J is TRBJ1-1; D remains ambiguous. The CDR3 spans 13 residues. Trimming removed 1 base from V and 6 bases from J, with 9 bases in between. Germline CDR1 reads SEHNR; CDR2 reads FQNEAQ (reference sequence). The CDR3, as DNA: TGTGCCAGCAGCTTAGTACAACCCTCTGAAGCTTTCTTT. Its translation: CASSLVQPSEAFF.

The CDR3 here is CASSNRWTETQYF. The CDR3 DNA is TGTGCCAGCAGCAACAGGTGGACGGAGACCCAGTACTTC. This chain joins TRBV6-5 and TRBJ2-5; TRBD1 might be the D (5 bases). Between the trimmed V and J ends, which lost 6 bases and 5 bases, there was a span of 13 bases. The CDR3 sequence is 13 residues long. CDR1 and CDR2 (germline): MNHEY, SVGAGI.

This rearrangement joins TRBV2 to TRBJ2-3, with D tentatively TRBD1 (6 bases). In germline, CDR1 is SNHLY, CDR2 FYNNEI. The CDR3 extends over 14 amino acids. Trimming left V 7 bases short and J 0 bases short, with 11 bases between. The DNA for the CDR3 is TGTGCCAGCAAGGTCAGGGGCAGCACAGATACGCAGTATTTT. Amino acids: CASKVRGSTDTQYF.

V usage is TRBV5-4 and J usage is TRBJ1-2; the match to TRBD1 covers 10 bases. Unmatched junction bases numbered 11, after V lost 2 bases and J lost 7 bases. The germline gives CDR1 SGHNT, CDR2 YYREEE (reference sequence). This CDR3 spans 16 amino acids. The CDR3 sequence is CASSLTQRTGGIGYTF. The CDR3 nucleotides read TGTGCCAGCAGCTTAACTCAGAGGACAGGGGGAATTGGCTACACCTTC. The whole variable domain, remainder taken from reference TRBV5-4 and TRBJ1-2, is ETGVTQSPTHLIKTRGQQVTLRCSSQSGHNTVSWYQQALGQGPQFIFQYYREEENGRGNFPPRFSGLQFPNYSSELNVNALELDDSALYLCASSLTQRTGGIGYTFGSGTRLTVV.

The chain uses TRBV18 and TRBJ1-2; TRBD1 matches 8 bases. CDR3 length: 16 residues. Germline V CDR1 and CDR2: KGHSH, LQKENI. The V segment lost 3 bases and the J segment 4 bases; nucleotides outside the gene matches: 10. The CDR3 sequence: CASSPRTGREGYGYTF. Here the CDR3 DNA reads TGTGCCAGCTCACCCCGGACAGGGCGGGAGGGCTATGGCTACACCTTC.

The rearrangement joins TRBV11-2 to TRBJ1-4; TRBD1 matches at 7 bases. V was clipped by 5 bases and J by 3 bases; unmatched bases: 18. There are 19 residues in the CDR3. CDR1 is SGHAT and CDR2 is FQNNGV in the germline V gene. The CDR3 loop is CASSKRTRDSYAANEKLFF. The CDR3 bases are TGTGCCAGCAGCAAGAGGACCCGGGACAGCTACGCGGCTAATGAAAAACTGTTTTTT.

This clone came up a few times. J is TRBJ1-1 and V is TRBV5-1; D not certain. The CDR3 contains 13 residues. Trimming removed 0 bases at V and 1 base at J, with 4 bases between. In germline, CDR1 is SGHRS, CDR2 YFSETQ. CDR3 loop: CASSLDRNTEAFF. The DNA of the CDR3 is TGCGCCAGCAGCTTGGACAGGAACACTGAAGCTTTCTTT.

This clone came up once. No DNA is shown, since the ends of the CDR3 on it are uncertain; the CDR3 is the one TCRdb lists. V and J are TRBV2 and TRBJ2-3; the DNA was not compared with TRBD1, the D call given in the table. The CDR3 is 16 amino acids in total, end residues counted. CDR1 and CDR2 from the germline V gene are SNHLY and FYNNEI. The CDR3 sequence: CASILDRPRGTDTQYF.

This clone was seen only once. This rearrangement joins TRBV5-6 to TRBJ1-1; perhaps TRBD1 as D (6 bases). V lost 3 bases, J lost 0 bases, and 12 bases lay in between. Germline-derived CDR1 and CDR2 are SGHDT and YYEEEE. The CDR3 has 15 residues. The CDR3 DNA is TGTGCCAGCAGCTGGGACAACAGGGTGAACACTGAAGCTTTCTTT. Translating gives CASSWDNRVNTEAFF.